Described below is a single T cell receptor (beta chain) sequence and its context. The germline CDR1 and CDR2 sequences are LNHNV and YYDKDF (reference sequence). V gave up 4 bases and J gave up 7 bases, with 20 bases separating them. CDR3 length: 15 residues. These data belong to a study of cytomegalovirus exposure and HLA in healthy donors. Use of 60 Vbeta and 13 Jbeta primers characterized the PCR. Clones were read by immunoSEQ multiplex PCR, and TCRdb kept only the in-frame ones, dropping some. The sample comprises 150,000 to 160,000 clones, approximately 80% of which are singletons, and roughly 13% rests with the top ten.

The TCR was taken from a man in his thirties or forties in good health and CMV-seropositive. Sequencing was performed on PBMCs. This sequence joins TRBV15 and TRBJ2-7, with D tentatively TRBD2 (6 bases). The CDR3 region is CATSISGQILGEQYF. CDR3 nucleotides: TGTGCCACCAGCATAAGCGGGCAAATCCTTGGGGAGCAGTACTTC.